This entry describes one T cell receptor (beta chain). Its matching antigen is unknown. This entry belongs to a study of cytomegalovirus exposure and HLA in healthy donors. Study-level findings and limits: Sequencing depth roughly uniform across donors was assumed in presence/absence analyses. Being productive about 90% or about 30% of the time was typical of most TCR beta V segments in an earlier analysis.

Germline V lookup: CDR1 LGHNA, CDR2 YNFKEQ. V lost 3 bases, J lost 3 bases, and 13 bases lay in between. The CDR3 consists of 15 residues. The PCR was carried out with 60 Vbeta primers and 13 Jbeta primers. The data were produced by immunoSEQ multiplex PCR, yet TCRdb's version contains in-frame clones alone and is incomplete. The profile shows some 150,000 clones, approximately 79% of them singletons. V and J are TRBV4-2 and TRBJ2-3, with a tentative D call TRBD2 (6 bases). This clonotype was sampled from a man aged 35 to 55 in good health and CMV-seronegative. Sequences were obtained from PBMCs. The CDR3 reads CASSQQAGITDTQYF. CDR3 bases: TGTGCCAGCAGCCAGCAGGCGGGAATAACAGATACGCAGTATTTT.